The subject of this entry is one T cell receptor beta chain. The sample belongs to a study of radiation and T cells in renal cell carcinoma. Time point reported: blood 4 weeks post-SBRT, at nephrectomy. The treatment: 15 Gy SBRT to primary tumor, nephrectomy 4 weeks later. TCRdb's copy holds only in-frame clones and misses some; the assay was immunoSEQ multiplex PCR. The table has approximately 90,000 clones, approximately 86% seen once. Material: blood, obtained from a patient whose treatment included radiotherapy and nephrectomy. The receptor's source is a man aged 50 to 59 with renal cell carcinoma.

This chain's CDR3 is CASSYQTGRDSPLHF. The CDR3 nucleotides are TGTGCCAGCAGTTACCAGACAGGGAGGGATTCACCCCTCCACTTT. This chain connects TRBV6-6 to TRBJ1-6; 7 bases align to TRBD1. The germline CDR1 and CDR2 sequences are MNHNY and SVGAGI (reference sequence). The trim removed 2 bases at V and 8 bases at J, leaving 6 bases unmatched. This CDR3 is built from 15 residues.